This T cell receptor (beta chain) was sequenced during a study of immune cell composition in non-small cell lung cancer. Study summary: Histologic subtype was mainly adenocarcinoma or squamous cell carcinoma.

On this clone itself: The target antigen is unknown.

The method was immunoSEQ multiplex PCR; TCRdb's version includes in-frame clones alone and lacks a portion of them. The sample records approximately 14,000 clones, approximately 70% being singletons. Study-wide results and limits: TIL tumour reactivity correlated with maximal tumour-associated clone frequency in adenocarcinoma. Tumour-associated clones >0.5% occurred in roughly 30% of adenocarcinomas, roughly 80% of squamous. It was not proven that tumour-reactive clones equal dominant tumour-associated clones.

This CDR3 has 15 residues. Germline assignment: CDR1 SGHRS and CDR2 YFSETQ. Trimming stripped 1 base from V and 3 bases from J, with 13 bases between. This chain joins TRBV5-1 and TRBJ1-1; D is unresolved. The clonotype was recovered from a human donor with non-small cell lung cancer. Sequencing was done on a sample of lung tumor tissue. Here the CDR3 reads CASSLRQGDDTEAFF. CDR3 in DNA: TGCGCCAGCAGCTTGCGCCAAGGAGATGACACTGAAGCTTTCTTT.